This TCR beta chain was captured in a study of OX40 agonist ivuxolimab in advanced cancers. Background on the study: Ivuxolimab is a fully human IgG2 antibody that activates OX40 (CD134). Partial responses were achieved by three patients, of whom one had hepatocellular carcinoma and two had cutaneous melanoma.

Excluded were patients having autoimmune disease history or systemic immunosuppression. Sampling of blood occurred at baseline, cycle 4 day 1, and cycle 7 day 1. Produced via immunoSEQ multiplex PCR; TCRdb's table is partial and in-frame only. The sample records 60,000 or so clones, approximately 83% being singletons. The clonotype comes from an adult with an advanced solid tumor such as melanoma, head and neck, liver or kidney cancer. Specimen: CD4+ or CD8+ T cells sorted from blood, collected in a trial of the OX40 agonist ivuxolimab.

The CDR3 sequence: CASSPKDPGELFF. As DNA, the CDR3 is TGTGCCAGCTCACCCAAAGATCCCGGGGAGCTGTTTTTT. The V and J genes are TRBV18 and TRBJ2-2; D gene unclear. Trimming removed 3 bases at V and 6 bases at J, with 8 bases between. This CDR3 region has 13 residues. Germline loops: CDR1 KGHSH, CDR2 LQKENI.